This T cell receptor beta chain was captured in a study of cytomegalovirus exposure and HLA in healthy donors. Whole-study context: From donors who were HLA-typed, an early data release held around 80 million unique TCRs. General observations from the study: In a later analysis, approximately 15,000 TCR beta sequences were associated with HLA alleles at 0.05 false discovery rate. The classifier reportedly diagnosed cytomegalovirus status with high sensitivity and specificity. In vitro confirmation showed three CMV-associated chains to be CMV antigen specific.

V was shortened by 0 bases and J by 10 bases, with 13 bases between the two germline ends. Germline CDR1 SGHRS, CDR2 YFSETQ. The CDR3 consists of 14 residues. Concerning this clone itself: Its antigen remains unidentified.

Researchers ran the PCR with 60 Vbeta and 13 Jbeta primers. TCRdb's table, derived via immunoSEQ multiplex PCR, lists solely in-frame clones and lacks some. The sample records 95,000 to 150,000 clones, around three quarters being singletons. Material: PBMCs. The chain combines TRBV5-1 with TRBJ1-4; D is unresolved. The source is a woman between 40 and 55 years old in good health and CMV-seropositive. CDR3 loop: CASSLGRVAGKLFF. In DNA, the CDR3 is TGCGCCAGCAGCTTGGGACGGGTTGCCGGAAAACTGTTTTTT.